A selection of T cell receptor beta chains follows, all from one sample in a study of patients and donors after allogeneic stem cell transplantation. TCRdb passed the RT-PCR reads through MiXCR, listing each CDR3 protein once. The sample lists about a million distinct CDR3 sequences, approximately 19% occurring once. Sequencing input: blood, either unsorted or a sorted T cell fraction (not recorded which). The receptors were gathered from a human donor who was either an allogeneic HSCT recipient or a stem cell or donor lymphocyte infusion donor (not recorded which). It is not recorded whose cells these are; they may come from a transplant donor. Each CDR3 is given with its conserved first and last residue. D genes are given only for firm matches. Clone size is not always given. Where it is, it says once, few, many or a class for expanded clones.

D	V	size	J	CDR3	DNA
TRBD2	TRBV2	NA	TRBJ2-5	CASMGLAGQKTQYF	TGTGCCAGCATGGGACTAGCGGGACAAAAGACCCAGTACTTC
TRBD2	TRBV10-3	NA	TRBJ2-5	CAISEGLAGQETQYF	TGTGCCATCAGTGAAGGACTAGCGGGGCAAGAGACCCAGTACTTC
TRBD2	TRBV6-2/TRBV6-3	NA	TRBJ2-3	CASSYPAGGTDTQYF	TGTGCCAGCAGTTACCCAGCGGGGGGCACAGATACGCAGTATTTT
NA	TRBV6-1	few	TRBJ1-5	CASSGSRAPQPQHF	TGTGCCAGCAGTGGATCCAGGGCCCCTCAGCCCCAGCATTTT
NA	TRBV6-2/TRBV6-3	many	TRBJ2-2	CASSRSGELFF	TGTGCCAGCTCACGCAGCGGGGAGCTGTTTTTT
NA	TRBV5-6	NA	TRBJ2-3	CASSRAGGVTDTQYF	TGTGCCAGCAGCCGCGCCGGCGGGGTAACCGATACGCAGTATTTT
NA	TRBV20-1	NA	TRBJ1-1	CSATGSENTEAFF	TGCAGTGCTACAGGGTCGGAGAACACTGAAGCTTTCTTT
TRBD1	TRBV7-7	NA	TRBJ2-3	CASSLGTGGSDTQYF	TGTGCTAGCAGCTTAGGCACAGGGGGCTCGGATACGCAGTATTTT
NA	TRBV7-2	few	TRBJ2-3	CASSGSGPDTQYF	TGTGCCAGCTCCGGGTCTGGCCCAGATACGCAGTATTTT
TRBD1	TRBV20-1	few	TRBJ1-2	CSARKQTGQGDYGYTF	TGCAGTGCTAGAAAACAAACTGGACAGGGGGACTATGGCTACACCTTC
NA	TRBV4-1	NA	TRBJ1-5	CASSQGGRQPQHF	TGCGCCAGCAGCCAAGGGGGTCGTCAGCCCCAGCATTTT
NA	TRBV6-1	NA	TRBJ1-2	CASSGDSHYGYTF	TGTGCCAGCAGCGGCGACAGCCACTATGGCTACACCTTC
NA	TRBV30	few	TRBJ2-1	CASGGLAEISSYNEQFF	TGTGCCTCCGGTGGGCTAGCCGAAATAAGCTCCTACAATGAGCAGTTCTTC
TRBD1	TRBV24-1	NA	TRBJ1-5	CATGRQGTQPQHF	TGTGCCACCGGTCGACAGGGGACGCAGCCCCAGCATTTT
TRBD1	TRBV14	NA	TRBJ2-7	CASSPLGQGYEQYF	TGTGCCAGCAGCCCTTTGGGACAGGGGTACGAGCAGTACTTC
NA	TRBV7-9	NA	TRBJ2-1	CASSGTRPEAFF	TGTGCCAGCAGCGGAACCCGTCCCGAGGCGTTCTTC
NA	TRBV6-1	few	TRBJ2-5	CASSEARREETQYF	TGTGCCAGCAGTGAAGCGCGAAGAGAGGAGACCCAGTACTTC
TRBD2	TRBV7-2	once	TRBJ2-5	CASSFSGRQETQYF	TGTGCCAGCAGCTTTAGCGGGCGCCAAGAGACCCAGTACTTC
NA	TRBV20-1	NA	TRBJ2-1	CSARDNPSSSSYNEQFF	TGCAGTGCTAGAGATAATCCTAGCTCGAGCTCCTACAATGAGCAGTTCTTC
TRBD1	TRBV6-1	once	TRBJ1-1	CASNPGTGMNTEAFF	TGTGCCAGCAACCCCGGGACAGGTATGAACACTGAAGCTTTCTTT
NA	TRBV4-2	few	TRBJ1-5	CASSLEDLGQPQHF	TGTGCCAGCAGCCTCGAGGATTTAGGGCAGCCCCAGCATTTT
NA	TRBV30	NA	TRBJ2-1	CAWMKDTSVSYNEQFF	TGTGCCTGGATGAAGGACACATCCGTTTCCTACAATGAGCAGTTCTTC
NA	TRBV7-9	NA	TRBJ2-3	CASSLWGSRDTQYF	TGTGCCAGCAGCTTATGGGGCAGTCGGGATACGCAGTATTTT
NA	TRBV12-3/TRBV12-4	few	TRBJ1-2	CASLTGLLGGYTF	TGTGCCAGCTTAACAGGTCTCTTAGGAGGCTACACCTTC
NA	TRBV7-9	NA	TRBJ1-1	CASSLGTGHMNTEAFF	TGTGCCAGCAGCTTAGGAACAGGACACATGAACACTGAAGCTTTCTTT
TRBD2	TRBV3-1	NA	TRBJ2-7	CASSQEGGGSWYEQYF	TGTGCCAGCAGCCAAGAAGGTGGCGGGAGCTGGTACGAGCAGTACTTC
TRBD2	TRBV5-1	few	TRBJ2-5	CASSFGTSGGGETQYF	TGCGCCAGCAGCTTCGGGACTAGCGGGGGAGGGGAGACCCAGTACTTC
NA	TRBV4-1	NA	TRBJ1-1	CASSTRQRTPVWVEAFF	TGCGCCAGCAGCACTCGACAGCGCACCCCCGTTTGGGTTGAAGCTTTCTTT
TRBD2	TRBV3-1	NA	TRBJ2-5	CASSQASGTNQETQYF	TGTGCCAGCAGCCAAGCCTCAGGGACTAACCAAGAGACCCAGTACTTC
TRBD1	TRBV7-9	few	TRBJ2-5	CASSRDRGAETQYF	TGTGCCAGCAGCCGGGACAGGGGCGCGGAGACCCAGTACTTC
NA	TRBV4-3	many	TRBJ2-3	CASSQEGGTDTQYF	TGCGCCAGCAGCCAGGAGGGGGGCACAGATACGCAGTATTTT
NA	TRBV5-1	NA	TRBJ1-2	CASSPVPGEDSPNGYTF	TGCGCCAGCAGCCCGGTGCCTGGGGAGGATTCCCCGAATGGCTACACCTTC
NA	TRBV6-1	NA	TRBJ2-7	CATQLGAERSYEQYF	TGTGCCACTCAATTGGGGGCGGAACGCTCCTACGAGCAGTACTTC
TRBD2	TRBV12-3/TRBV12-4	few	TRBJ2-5	CASSYLGGGGGTQYF	TGTGCCAGCAGCTACCTCGGCGGGGGGGGAGGGACCCAGTACTTC
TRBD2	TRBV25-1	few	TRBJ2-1	CASSKPSGRVHEQFF	TGTGCCAGCAGTAAACCTAGCGGGAGGGTCCATGAGCAGTTCTTC
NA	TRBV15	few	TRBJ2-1	CATSKARSHNEQFF	TGTGCCACCAGCAAGGCTAGGAGCCACAATGAGCAGTTCTTC
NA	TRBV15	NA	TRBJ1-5	CATRAGNQPQHF	TGTGCCACCAGGGCGGGCAATCAGCCCCAGCATTTT
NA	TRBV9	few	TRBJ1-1	CASSPIRPGAFF	TGTGCCAGCAGCCCAATTAGACCAGGGGCTTTCTTT
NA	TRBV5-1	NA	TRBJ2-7	CASSLAVDRTYEQYF	TGCGCCAGCAGCTTGGCCGTGGACCGAACCTACGAGCAGTACTTC
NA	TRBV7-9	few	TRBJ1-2	CASRAKGDAYGYTF	TGTGCCAGCAGGGCTAAGGGGGACGCCTATGGCTACACCTTC
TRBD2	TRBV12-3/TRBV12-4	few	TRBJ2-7	CASTPGLAGNEQYF	TGTGCCAGCACTCCGGGACTAGCGGGGAACGAGCAGTACTTC
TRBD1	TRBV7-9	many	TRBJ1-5	CASSPGQLNQPQHF	TGTGCCAGCAGCCCGGGACAGCTGAATCAGCCCCAGCATTTT
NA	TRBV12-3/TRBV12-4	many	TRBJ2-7	CASSFGEAAYEQYF	TGTGCCAGCAGTTTCGGGGAGGCCGCCTACGAGCAGTACTTC
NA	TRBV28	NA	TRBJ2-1	CATHQGSEQFF	TGTGCCACCCACCAGGGAAGTGAGCAGTTCTTC
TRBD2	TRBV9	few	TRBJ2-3	CASSVIASGGTDTQYF	TGTGCCAGCAGCGTAATTGCTAGCGGGGGCACAGATACGCAGTATTTT
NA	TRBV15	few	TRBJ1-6	CATSNAGTPNSPLHF	TGTGCCACCAGCAACGCAGGGACACCTAATTCACCCCTCCACTTT
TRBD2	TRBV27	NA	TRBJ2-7	CASSFLAGVFFEQYF	TGTGCCAGCAGTTTTCTGGCGGGAGTATTCTTCGAGCAGTACTTC